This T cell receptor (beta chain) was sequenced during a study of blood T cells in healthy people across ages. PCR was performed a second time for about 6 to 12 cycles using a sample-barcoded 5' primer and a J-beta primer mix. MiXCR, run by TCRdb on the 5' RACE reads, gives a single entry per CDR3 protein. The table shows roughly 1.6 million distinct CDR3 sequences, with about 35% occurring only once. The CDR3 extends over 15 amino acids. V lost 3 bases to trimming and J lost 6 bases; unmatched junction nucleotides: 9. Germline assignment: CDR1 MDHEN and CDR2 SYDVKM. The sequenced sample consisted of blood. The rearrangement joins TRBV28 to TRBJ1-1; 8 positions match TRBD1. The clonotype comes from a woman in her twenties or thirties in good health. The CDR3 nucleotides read TGTGCCAGCAGTTTTTGGACAGGGCGGTCAGCTGAAGCTTTCTTT. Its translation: CASSFWTGRSAEAFF.